This TCR beta chain was obtained from a study of T cells in tuberculosis. Sequencing used immunoSEQ multiplex PCR; TCRdb keeps in-frame clones, though not all of them. Of 20,000 to 25,000 clones listed, about 97% are singletons. CDR3 length equals 13 residues. The V end was cut by 5 bases, the J end by 4 bases, with 10 bases between. Germline values: CDR1 PRHDT, CDR2 FYEKMQ (reference sequence). The TCR comes from a donor aged 10-29 years with latent tuberculosis or without tuberculosis infection. This rearrangement joins TRBV13 to TRBJ2-3; tentatively, D is TRBD2 (6 bases). The sequencing input was PBMCs. The CDR3 bases are TGTGCCAGCAGCGAAGTAGCGGCAGATACGCAGTATTTT. Amino acids: CASSEVAADTQYF.